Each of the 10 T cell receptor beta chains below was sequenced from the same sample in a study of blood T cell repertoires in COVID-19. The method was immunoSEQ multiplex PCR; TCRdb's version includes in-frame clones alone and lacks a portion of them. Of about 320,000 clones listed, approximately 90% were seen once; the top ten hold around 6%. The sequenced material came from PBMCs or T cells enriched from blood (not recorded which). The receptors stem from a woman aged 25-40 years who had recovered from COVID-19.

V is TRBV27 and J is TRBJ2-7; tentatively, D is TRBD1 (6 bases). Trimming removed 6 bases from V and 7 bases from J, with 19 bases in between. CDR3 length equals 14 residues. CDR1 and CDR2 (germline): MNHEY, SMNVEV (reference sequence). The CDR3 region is CASRSDSPLEEQYF. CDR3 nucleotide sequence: TGTGCCAGCAGATCGGACAGCCCCCTTGAAGAGCAGTACTTC.

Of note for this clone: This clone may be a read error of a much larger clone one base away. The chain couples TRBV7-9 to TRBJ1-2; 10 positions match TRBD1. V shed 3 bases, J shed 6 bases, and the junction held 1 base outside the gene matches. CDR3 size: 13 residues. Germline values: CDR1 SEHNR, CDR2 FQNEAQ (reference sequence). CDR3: CASSLGTGDGYTF. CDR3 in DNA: TGTGCCAGCAGCTTGGGGACAGGGGATGGCTACACCTTC. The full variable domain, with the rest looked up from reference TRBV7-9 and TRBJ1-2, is DTGVSQNPRHKITKRGQNVTFRCDPISEHNRLYWYRQTLGQGPEFLTYFQNEAQLEKSRLLSDRFSAERPKGSFSTLEIQRTEQGDSAMYLCASSLGTGDGYTFGSGTRLTVV.

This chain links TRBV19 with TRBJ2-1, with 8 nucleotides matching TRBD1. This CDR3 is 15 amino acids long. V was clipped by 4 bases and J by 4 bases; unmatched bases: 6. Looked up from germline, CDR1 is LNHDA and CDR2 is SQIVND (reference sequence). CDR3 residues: CASSTAGTGYNEQFF. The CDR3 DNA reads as TGTGCCAGTAGTACCGCCGGGACAGGTTACAATGAGCAGTTCTTC.

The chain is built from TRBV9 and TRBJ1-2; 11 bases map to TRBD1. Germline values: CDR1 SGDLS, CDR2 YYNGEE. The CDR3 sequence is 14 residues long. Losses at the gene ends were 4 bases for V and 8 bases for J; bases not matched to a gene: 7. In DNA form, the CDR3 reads TGTGCCAGCAGCTTCCCCGGGACAGGGGGGGGCTACACCTTC. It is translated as CASSFPGTGGGYTF. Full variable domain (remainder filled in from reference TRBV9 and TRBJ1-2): DSGVTQTPKHLITATGQRVTLRCSPRSGDLSVYWYQQSLDQGLQFLIQYYNGEERAKGNILERFSAQQFPDLHSELNLSSLELGDSALYFCASSFPGTGGGYTFGSGTRLTVV.

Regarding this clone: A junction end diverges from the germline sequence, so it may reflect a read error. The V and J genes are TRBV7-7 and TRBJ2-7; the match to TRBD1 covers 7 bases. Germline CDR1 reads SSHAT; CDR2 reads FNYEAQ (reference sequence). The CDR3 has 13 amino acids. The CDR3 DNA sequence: TGTGCTAGCAGCTTAGAACAGGGGCTCGAGCAGTACTTC. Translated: CASSLEQGLEQYF. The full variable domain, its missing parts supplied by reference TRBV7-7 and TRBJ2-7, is GAGVSQSPRYKVTKRGQDVTLRCDPISSHATLYWYQQALGQGPEFLTYFNYEAQPDKSGLPSDRFSAERPEGSISTLTIQRTEQRDSAMYRCASSLEQGLEQYFGPGTRLTVT.

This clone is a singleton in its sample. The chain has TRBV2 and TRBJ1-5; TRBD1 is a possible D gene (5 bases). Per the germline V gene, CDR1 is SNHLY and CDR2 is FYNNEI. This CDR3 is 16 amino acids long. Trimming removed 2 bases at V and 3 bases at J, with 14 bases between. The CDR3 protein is CASSEKTGFFNQPQHF. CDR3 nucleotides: TGTGCCAGCAGTGAAAAAACAGGTTTCTTCAATCAGCCCCAGCATTTT.

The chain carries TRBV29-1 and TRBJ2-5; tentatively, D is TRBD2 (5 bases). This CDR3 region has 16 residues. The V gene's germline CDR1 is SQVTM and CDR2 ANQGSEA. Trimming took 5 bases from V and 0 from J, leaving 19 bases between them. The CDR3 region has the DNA TGCAGCGTTACGGGCTGGCGGGCCCTGTACCAAGAGACCCAGTACTTC. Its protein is CSVTGWRALYQETQYF.

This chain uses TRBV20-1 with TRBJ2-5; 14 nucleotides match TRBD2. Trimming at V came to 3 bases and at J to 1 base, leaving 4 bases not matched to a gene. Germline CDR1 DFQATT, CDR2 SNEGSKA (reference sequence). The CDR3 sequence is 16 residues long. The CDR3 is CSASGGLAGAQETQYF. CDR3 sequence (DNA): TGCAGTGCTAGTGGGGGACTAGCGGGGGCCCAAGAGACCCAGTACTTC.

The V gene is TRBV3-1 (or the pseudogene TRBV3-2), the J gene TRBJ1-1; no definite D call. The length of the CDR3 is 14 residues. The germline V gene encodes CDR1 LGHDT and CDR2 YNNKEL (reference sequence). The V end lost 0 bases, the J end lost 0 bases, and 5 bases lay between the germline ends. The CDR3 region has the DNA TGTGCCAGCAGCCAAGATTCGGTGAACACTGAAGCTTTCTTT. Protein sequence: CASSQDSVNTEAFF.

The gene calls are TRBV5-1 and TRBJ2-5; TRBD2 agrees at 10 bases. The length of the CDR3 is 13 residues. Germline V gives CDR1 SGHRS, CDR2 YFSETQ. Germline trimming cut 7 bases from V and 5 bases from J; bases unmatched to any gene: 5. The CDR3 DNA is TGCGCCAGCGCCGGGACTAGCGACGAGACCCAGTACTTC. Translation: CASAGTSDETQYF. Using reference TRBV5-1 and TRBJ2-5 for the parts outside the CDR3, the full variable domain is KAGVTQTPRYLIKTRGQQVTLSCSPISGHRSVSWYQQTPGQGLQFLFEYFSETQRNKGNFPGRFSGRQFSNSRSEMNVSTLELGDSALYLCASAGTSDETQYFGPGTRLLVL.